A single sample is the source of the 14 T cell receptor beta chains below, sequenced in a study of CD8 T cells in ankylosing spondylitis. MiXCR, applied by TCRdb to the 5' RACE reads, yields one record per CDR3 protein. The sample yields about 300,000 distinct CDR3 sequences, approximately 10% seen once. The sequenced sample consisted of blood, either unsorted or a sorted T cell fraction (not recorded which). The origin of the receptors is a female donor with ankylosing spondylitis or in good health (not recorded which).

This clonotype was counted a few times. This chain joins TRBV5-5 and TRBJ1-2, with D perhaps TRBD1 (5 bases). The CDR3 has 12 residues. The V gene lost 1 base and the J gene lost 14 bases, with 15 bases spanning the gap. CDR1 and CDR2 (germline): SGHKS, YYEKEE (reference sequence). The CDR3 DNA sequence: TGTGCCAGCAGCTTGCCCCCGGGGGGAGGTACCTTC. Residues: CASSLPPGGGTF. The full variable domain, rest sourced from reference TRBV5-5 and TRBJ1-2, is DAGVTQSPTHLIKTRGQQVTLRCSPISGHKSVSWYQQVLGQGPQFIFQYYEKEERGRGNFPDRFSARQFPNYSSELNVNALLLGDSALYLCASSLPPGGGTFGSGTRLTVV.

This clonotype was seen many times. V usage is TRBV5-1 and J usage is TRBJ2-1, with TRBD2 identical over 10 bases. With V trimmed by 4 bases and J by 8 bases, 9 bases remained unmatched. CDR3 length: 15 amino acids. The germline V gene has CDR1 SGHRS and CDR2 YFSETQ. CDR3 region: CASSGGGLADDEQFF. CDR3 DNA: TGCGCCAGCAGCGGCGGTGGACTAGCGGACGATGAGCAGTTCTTC. Full variable domain (rest looked up from reference TRBV5-1 and TRBJ2-1): KAGVTQTPRYLIKTRGQQVTLSCSPISGHRSVSWYQQTPGQGLQFLFEYFSETQRNKGNFPGRFSGRQFSNSRSEMNVSTLELGDSALYLCASSGGGLADDEQFFGPGTRLTVL.

This clonotype showed up many times. The V call is TRBV9, the J call TRBJ2-1; possibly TRBD1 for D (6 bases). The germline gives CDR1 SGDLS, CDR2 YYNGEE. V dropped 4 bases and J dropped 8 bases, with 19 bases sitting between them. There are 15 residues in the CDR3. The DNA for the CDR3 is TGTGCCAGCAGCCCAGGGGATGAGGGGCTGGATGAGCAGTTCTTC. Residues: CASSPGDEGLDEQFF.

The genes are TRBV12-3 or TRBV12-4 and TRBJ2-2; possibly TRBD1 or TRBD2 for D (5 bases each). The CDR3 is 13 residues long. V was pared by 2 bases and J by 7 bases, with 8 bases between. The CDR3 region has the DNA TGTGCCAGCAGTTTACGGGGCTACGGGGAGCTGTTTTTT. Its translation is CASSLRGYGELFF.

As to this clonotype: A clone one base away is much larger, so this may be a read error. CDR3 amino acids: CASSLIGDSPCEQYF. Here the CDR3 DNA reads TGCGCCAGCAGCCTTATAGGGGACAGCCCCTGCGAGCAGTACTTC. The rearrangement uses TRBV5-1 and TRBJ2-7, with TRBD1 identical over 7 bases. Per the germline V gene, CDR1 is SGHRS and CDR2 is YFSETQ. Trimming at V came to 4 bases and at J to 6 bases, leaving 13 bases not matched to a gene. CDR3 length equals 15 residues.

Only a few counts were recorded for this clonotype. This chain's CDR3 is CASSEAGSGGSQETQYF. The CDR3 region has the DNA TGTGCCAGCAGTGAAGCTGGTAGCGGGGGGTCCCAAGAGACCCAGTACTTC. The chain couples TRBV2 to TRBJ2-5, with 10 nucleotides matching TRBD2. CDR1 SNHLY and CDR2 FYNNEI come from the germline V gene. Losses at the gene ends were 0 bases for V and 1 base for J; bases not matched to a gene: 5. The CDR3 has 17 amino acids. Filled out from reference TRBV2 and TRBJ2-5, the complete variable domain reads EPEVTQTPSHQVTQMGQEVILRCVPISNHLYFYWYRQILGQKVEFLVSFYNNEISEKSEIFDDQFSVERPDGSNFTLKIRSTKLEDSAMYFCASSEAGSGGSQETQYFGPGTRLLVL.

The sample holds many counts of this clonotype. The V call is TRBV29-1, the J call TRBJ2-5; D gene unclear. Trimming removed 1 base from V and 1 base from J, with 1 base in between. The CDR3 covers 11 residues. Germline loops: CDR1 SQVTM, CDR2 ANQGSEA. CDR3 DNA: TGCAGCGTTGAAGGCCAAGAGACCCAGTACTTC. Its translation is CSVEGQETQYF.

V usage is TRBV7-9 and J usage is TRBJ2-3; 8 bases match TRBD2. The CDR3 length is 15 residues. CDR1 is SEHNR, CDR2 FQNEAQ, per germline (reference sequence). Trimming removed 5 bases from V and 1 base from J; junction bases left unmatched: 5. CDR3 sequence (DNA): TGTGCCAGCAGCGTCGCGACTAGCGGCACAGATACGCAGTATTTT. Translated, it gives CASSVATSGTDTQYF. Filled out from reference TRBV7-9 and TRBJ2-3, the complete variable domain reads DTGVSQNPRHKITKRGQNVTFRCDPISEHNRLYWYRQTLGQGPEFLTYFQNEAQLEKSRLLSDRFSAERPKGSFSTLEIQRTEQGDSAMYLCASSVATSGTDTQYFGPGTRLTVL.

This chain joins TRBV20-1 and TRBJ2-3; 9 positions match TRBD2. The CDR3 totals 17 residues. Germline-derived CDR1 and CDR2 are DFQATT and SNEGSKA (reference sequence). CDR3 DNA sequence: TGCTGTTCCCACAGGTGGCGGGGGGGTTGGGACACAGATACGCAGTATTTT. It translates to CCSHRWRGGWDTDTQYF.

Many counts were recorded for this clonotype. The CDR3 DNA follows: TGCAGCGCAGGGGGTCAGCCCCAGCATTTT. This codes for CSAGGQPQHF. The V gene is TRBV20-1, the J gene TRBJ1-5; the match to TRBD1 covers 7 bases. This CDR3 has 10 residues. Germline values: CDR1 DFQATT, CDR2 SNEGSKA (reference sequence).

This clonotype was seen once. This may come from a read error, since a much larger clone is one base off. This chain joins TRBV12-3 or TRBV12-4 and TRBJ1-2; 9 bases align to TRBD1. The CDR3 is made up of 13 amino acids. The CDR3 region is CSSQGANNYGYTF. The CDR3 DNA reads TGTTCCTCACAGGGGGCTAATAACTATGGCTACACCTTC.

The rearrangement uses TRBV10-3 and TRBJ2-7; 9 positions agree with TRBD1. Germline-derived CDR1 and CDR2 are ENHRY and SYGVKD. The CDR3 contains 13 residues. V lost 8 bases and J lost 3; bases outside the gene matches: 5. CDR3 residues: CAIGQGPLYEQYF. The CDR3 region has the DNA TGTGCCATCGGACAGGGGCCTCTCTACGAGCAGTACTTC.

This clonotype showed up many times. The V gene is TRBV29-1, the J gene TRBJ2-6, with D perhaps TRBD1 (6 bases). Germline V CDR1 and CDR2: SQVTM, ANQGSEA. The V and J ends lost 6 bases and 6 bases respectively, with 9 bases between them. CDR3 length: 12 residues. CDR3 in DNA: TGCAGCGTGGGACAAGCGGCCAACGTCCTGACTTTC. Translated: CSVGQAANVLTF.

The chain employs TRBV5-1 and TRBJ1-4, with D unresolved. There are 15 residues in the CDR3. The V end lost 4 bases, the J end lost 2 bases, and 12 bases lay between the germline ends. In germline, CDR1 is SGHRS, CDR2 YFSETQ. The DNA for the CDR3 is TGCGCCAGCAGCGTCCTAGATTCCACTAATGAAAAACTGTTTTTT. Translating gives CASSVLDSTNEKLFF.